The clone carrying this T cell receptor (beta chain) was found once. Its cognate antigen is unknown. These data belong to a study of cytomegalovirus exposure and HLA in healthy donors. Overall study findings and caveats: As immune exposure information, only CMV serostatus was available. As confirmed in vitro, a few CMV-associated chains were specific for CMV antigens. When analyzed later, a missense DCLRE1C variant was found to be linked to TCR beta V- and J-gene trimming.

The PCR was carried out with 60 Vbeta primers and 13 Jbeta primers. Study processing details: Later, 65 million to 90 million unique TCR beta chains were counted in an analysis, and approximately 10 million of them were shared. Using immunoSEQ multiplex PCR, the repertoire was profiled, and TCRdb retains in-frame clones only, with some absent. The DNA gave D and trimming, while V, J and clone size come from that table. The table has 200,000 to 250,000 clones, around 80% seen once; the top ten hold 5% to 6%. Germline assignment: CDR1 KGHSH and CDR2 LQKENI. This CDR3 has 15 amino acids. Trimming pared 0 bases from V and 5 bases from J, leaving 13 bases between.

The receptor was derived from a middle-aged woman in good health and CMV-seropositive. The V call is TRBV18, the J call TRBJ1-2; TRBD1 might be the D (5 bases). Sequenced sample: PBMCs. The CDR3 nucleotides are TGTGCCAGCTCACCACCACAGGCCAGGATTTATGGCTACACCTTC. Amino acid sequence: CASSPPQARIYGYTF.